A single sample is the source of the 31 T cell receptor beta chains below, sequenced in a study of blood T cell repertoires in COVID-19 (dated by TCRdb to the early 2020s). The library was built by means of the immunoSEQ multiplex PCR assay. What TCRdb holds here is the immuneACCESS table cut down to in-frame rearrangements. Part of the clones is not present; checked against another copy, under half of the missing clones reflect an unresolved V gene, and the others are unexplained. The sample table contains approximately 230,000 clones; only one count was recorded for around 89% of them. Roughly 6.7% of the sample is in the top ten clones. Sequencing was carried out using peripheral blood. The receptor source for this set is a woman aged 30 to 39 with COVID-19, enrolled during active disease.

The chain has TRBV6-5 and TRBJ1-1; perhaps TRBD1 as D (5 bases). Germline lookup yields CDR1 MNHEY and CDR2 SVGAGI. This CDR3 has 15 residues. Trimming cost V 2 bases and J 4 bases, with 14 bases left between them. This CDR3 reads CASSYVGTGGTEAFF. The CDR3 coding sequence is TGTGCCAGCAGTTACGTCGGGACGGGGGGCACTGAAGCTTTCTTT.

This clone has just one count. CDR3 sequence reads: CAWSVPEGHANSPLHF. The CDR3 nucleotides read TGTGCCTGGAGTGTCCCGGAGGGCCACGCAAATTCACCCCTCCACTTT. The V and J genes are TRBV30 and TRBJ1-6; D gene ambiguous. Per germline, CDR1 GTSNPN and CDR2 SVGIG (reference sequence). V was cut by 0 bases and J by 7 bases, with 16 bases left in between. The CDR3 is made up of 16 amino acids.

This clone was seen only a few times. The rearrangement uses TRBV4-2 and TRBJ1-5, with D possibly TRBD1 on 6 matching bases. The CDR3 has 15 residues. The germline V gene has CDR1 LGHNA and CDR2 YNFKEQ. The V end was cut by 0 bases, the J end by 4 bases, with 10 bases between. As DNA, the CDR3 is TGTGCCAGCAGCCAAGACAGGGGACCGAATCAGCCCCAGCATTTT. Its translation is CASSQDRGPNQPQHF.

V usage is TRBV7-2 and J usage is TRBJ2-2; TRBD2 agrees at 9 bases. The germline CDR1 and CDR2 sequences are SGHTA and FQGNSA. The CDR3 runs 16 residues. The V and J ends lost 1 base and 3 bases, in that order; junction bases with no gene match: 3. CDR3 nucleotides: TGTGCCAGCAGCTTAGGCGGGAGGGGGGACACCGGGGAGCTGTTTTTT. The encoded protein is CASSLGGRGDTGELFF.

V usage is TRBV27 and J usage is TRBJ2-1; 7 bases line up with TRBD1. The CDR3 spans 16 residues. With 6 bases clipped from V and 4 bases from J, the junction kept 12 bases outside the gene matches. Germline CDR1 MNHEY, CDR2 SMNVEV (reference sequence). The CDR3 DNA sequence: TGTGCCAGCAGCCGGTACCGGGACAGAACTTACAATGAGCAGTTCTTC. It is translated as CASSRYRDRTYNEQFF.

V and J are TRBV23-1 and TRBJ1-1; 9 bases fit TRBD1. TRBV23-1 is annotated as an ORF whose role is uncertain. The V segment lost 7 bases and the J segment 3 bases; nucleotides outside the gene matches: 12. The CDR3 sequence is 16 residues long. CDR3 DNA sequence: TGCGCCAGCAAGGTATGGGGACAGGGATCTGACACTGAAGCTTTCTTT. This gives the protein CASKVWGQGSDTEAFF.

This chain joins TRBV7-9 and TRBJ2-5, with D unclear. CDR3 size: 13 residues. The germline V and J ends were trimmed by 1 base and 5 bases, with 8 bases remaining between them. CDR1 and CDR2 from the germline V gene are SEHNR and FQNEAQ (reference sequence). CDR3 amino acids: CASSLEGAETQYF. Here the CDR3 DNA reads TGTGCCAGCAGCTTAGAAGGAGCGGAGACCCAGTACTTC. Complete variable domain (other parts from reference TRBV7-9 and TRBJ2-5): DTGVSQNPRHKITKRGQNVTFRCDPISEHNRLYWYRQTLGQGPEFLTYFQNEAQLEKSRLLSDRFSAERPKGSFSTLEIQRTEQGDSAMYLCASSLEGAETQYFGPGTRLLVL.

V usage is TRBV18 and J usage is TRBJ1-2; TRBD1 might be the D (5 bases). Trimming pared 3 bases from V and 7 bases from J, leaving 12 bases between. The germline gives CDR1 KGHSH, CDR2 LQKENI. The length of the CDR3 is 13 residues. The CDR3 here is CASSPKGEGGYTF. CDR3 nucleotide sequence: TGTGCCAGCTCACCTAAAGGGGAGGGTGGCTACACCTTC.

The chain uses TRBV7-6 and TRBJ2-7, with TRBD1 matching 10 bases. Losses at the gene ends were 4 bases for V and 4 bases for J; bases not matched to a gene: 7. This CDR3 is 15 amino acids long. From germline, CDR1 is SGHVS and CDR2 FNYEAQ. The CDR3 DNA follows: TGTGCCAGCAGCTCCCGCCGGGACAGGGGTTACGAGCAGTACTTC. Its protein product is CASSSRRDRGYEQYF. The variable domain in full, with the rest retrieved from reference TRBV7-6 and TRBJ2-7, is GAGVSQSPRYKVTKRGQDVALRCDPISGHVSLYWYRQALGQGPEFLTYFNYEAQQDKSGLPNDRFSAERPEGSISTLTIQRTEQRDSAMYRCASSSRRDRGYEQYFGPGTRLTVT.

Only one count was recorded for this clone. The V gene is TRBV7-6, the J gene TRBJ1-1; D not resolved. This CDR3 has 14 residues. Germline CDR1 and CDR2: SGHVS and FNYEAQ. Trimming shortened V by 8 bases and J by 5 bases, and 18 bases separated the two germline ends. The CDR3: CASGVRSGGTEAFF. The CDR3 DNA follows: TGTGCCAGCGGAGTAAGGTCTGGAGGGACTGAAGCTTTCTTT.

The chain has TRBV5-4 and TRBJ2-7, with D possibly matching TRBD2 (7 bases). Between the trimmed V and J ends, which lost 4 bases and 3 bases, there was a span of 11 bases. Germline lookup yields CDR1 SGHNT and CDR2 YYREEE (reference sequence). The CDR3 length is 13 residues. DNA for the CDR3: TGTGCCAGCAGCCATAGGGGGGGCTACGAGCAGTACTTC. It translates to CASSHRGGYEQYF.

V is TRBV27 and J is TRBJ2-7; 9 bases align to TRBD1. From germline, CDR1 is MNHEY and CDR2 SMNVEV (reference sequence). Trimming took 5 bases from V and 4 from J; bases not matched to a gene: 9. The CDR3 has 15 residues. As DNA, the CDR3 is TGTGCCAGCAGTACACCGGACAGGGGAAATTACGAGCAGTACTTC. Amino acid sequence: CASSTPDRGNYEQYF.

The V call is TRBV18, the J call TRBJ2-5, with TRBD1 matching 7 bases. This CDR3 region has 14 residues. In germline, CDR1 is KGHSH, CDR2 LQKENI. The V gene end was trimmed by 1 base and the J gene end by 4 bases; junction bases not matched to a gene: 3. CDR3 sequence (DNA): TGTGCCAGCTCACCACAGGGGGCCGGAGAGACCCAGTACTTC. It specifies CASSPQGAGETQYF.

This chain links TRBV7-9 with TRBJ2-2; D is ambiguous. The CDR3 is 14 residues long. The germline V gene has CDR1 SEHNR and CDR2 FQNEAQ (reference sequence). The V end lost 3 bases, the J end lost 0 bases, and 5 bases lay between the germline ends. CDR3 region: CASSFGANTGELFF. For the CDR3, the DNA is TGTGCCAGCAGCTTCGGTGCGAACACCGGGGAGCTGTTTTTT.

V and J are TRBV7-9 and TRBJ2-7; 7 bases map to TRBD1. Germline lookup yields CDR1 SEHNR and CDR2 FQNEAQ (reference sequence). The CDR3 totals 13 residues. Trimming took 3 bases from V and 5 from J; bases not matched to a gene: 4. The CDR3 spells CASSFDRVNEQYF. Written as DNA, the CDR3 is TGTGCCAGCAGCTTTGACAGGGTGAACGAGCAGTACTTC.

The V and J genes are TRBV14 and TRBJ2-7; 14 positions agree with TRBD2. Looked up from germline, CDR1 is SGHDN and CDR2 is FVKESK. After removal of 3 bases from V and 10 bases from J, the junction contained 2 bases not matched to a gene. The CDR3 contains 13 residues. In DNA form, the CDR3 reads TGTGCCAGCAGCCAGACTAGCGGGGGGGCCCAGTACTTC. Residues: CASSQTSGGAQYF.

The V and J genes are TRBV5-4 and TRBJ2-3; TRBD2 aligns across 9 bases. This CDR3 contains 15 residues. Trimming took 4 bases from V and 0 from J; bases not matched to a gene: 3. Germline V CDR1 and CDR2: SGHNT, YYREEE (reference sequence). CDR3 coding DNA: TGTGCCAGCAGCACCACTAGCGGGAGCACAGATACGCAGTATTTT. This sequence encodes CASSTTSGSTDTQYF.

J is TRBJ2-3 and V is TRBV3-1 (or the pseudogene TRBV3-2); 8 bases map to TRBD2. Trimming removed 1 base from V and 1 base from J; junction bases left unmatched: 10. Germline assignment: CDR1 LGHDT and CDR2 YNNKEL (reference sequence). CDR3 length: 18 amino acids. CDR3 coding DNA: TGTGCCAGCAGCCAAGTACTATCATGGCGGGGGGGCACAGATACGCAGTATTTT. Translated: CASSQVLSWRGGTDTQYF.

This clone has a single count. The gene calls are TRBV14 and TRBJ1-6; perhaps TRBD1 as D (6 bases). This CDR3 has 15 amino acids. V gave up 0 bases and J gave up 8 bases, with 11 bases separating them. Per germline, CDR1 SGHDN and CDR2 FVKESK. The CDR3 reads CASSQDARGYSPLHF. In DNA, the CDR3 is TGTGCCAGCAGCCAAGATGCCAGGGGTTATTCACCCCTCCACTTT.

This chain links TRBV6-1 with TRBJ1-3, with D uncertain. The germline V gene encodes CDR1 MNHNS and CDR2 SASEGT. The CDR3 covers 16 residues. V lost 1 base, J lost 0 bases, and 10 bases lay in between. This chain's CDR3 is CASSEEQQYSGNTIYF. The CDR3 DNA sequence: TGTGCCAGCAGTGAAGAACAGCAATACTCTGGAAACACCATATATTTT.

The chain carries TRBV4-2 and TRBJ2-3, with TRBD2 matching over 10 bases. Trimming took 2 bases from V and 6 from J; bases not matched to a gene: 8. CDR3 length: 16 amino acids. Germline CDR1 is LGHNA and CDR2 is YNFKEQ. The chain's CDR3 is CASSQRYSGGLDTQYF. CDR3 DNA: TGTGCCAGCAGCCAACGATATAGCGGGGGGCTCGATACGCAGTATTTT.

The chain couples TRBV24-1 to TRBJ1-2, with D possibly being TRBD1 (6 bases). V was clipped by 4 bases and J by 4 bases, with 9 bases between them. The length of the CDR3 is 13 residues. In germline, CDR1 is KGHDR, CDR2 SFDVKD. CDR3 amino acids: CATSDRTAYGYTF. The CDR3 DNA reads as TGTGCCACCAGTGACCGGACAGCCTATGGCTACACCTTC.

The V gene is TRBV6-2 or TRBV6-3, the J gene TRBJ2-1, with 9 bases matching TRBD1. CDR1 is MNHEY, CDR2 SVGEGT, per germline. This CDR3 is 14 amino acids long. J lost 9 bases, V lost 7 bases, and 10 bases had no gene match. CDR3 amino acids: CASTPGQGSPEQFF. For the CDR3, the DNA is TGTGCCAGCACCCCGGGACAGGGCTCCCCTGAGCAGTTCTTC.

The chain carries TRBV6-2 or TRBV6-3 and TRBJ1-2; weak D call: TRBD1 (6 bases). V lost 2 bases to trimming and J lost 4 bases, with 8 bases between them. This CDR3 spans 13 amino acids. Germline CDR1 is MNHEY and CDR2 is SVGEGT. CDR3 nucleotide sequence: TGTGCCAGCAGTTACAGGGACACCTATGGCTACACCTTC. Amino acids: CASSYRDTYGYTF.

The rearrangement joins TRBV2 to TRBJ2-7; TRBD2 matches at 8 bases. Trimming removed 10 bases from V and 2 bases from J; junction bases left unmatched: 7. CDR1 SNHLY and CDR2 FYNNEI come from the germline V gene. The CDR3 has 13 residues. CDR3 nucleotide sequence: TGTGCCACCGCCGGGACTAGGACCTACGAGCAGTACTTC. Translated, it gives CATAGTRTYEQYF.

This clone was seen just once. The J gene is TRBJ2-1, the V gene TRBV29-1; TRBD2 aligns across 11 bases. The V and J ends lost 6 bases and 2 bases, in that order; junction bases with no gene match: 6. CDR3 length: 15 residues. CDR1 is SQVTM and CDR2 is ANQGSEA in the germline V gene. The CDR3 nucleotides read TGCAGCGTCGATAGCGGGAGGGGGGCCTACAATGAGCAGTTCTTC. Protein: CSVDSGRGAYNEQFF.

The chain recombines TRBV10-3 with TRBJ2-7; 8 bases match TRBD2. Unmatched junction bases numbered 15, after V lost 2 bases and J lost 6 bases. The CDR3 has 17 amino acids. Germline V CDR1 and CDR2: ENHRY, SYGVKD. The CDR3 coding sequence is TGTGCCATCAGTGAGCCCCCTTTTGGCGGGAGGCTCGGCGAGCAGTACGTC. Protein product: CAISEPPFGGRLGEQYV.

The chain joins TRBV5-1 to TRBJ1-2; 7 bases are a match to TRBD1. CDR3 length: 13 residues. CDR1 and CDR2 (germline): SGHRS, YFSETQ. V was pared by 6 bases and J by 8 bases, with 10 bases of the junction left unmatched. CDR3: CASTLQGSRGYTF. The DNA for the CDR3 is TGCGCCAGCACCTTACAGGGGAGTAGGGGCTACACCTTC.

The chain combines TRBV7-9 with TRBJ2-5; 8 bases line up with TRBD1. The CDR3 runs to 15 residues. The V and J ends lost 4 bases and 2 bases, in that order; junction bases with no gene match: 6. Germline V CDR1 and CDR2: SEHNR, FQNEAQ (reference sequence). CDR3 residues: CASSSYQGAQETQYF. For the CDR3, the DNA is TGTGCCAGCAGCTCCTACCAGGGGGCGCAAGAGACCCAGTACTTC.

CDR3 bases: TGTGCCATCAAAGCGGGGAGTCGGCAGGGGAATATCTACGAGCAGTACTTC. Its protein product is CAIKAGSRQGNIYEQYF. V gene TRBV10-3 combines with J gene TRBJ2-7, with D perhaps matching TRBD2 (7 bases). The ends were cut back, 7 bases at V and 3 bases at J, with 25 bases in the middle. The CDR3 covers 17 residues. In germline, CDR1 is ENHRY, CDR2 SYGVKD.

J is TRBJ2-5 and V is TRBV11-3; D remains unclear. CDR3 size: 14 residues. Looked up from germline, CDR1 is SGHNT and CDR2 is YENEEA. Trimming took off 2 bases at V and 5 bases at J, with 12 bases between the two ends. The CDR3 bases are TGTGCCAGCAGCTTACCCGACACGTACGAGACCCAGTACTTC. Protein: CASSLPDTYETQYF.